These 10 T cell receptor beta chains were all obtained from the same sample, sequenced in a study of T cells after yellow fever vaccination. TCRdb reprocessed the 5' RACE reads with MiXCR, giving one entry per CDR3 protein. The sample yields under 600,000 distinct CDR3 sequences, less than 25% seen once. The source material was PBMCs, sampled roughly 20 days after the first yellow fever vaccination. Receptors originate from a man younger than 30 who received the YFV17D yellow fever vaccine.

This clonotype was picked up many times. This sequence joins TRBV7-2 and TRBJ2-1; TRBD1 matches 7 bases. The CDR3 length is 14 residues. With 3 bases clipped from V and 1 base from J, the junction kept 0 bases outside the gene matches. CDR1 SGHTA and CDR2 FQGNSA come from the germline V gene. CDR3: CASSLGQSYNEQFF. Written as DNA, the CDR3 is TGTGCCAGCAGCTTGGGACAGTCCTACAATGAGCAGTTCTTC.

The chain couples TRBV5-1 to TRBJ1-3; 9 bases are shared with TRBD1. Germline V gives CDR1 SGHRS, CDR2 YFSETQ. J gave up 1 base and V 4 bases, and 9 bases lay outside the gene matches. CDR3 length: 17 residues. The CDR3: CASSRAGQGFSGNTIYF. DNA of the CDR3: TGCGCCAGCAGCCGAGCGGGACAGGGATTTTCTGGAAACACCATATATTTT.

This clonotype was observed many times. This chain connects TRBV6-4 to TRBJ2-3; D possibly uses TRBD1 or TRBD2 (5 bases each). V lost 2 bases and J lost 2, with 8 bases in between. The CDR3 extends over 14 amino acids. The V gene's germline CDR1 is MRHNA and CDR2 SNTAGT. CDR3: CASSDRGDTDTQYF. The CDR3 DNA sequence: TGTGCCAGCAGTGACCGGGGCGACACAGATACGCAGTATTTT.

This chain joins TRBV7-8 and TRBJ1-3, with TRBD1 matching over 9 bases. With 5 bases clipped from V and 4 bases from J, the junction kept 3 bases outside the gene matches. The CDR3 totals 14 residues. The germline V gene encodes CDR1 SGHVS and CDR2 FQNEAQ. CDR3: CASSIQGAGNTIYF. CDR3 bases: TGTGCCAGCAGCATACAGGGGGCGGGAAACACCATATATTTT.

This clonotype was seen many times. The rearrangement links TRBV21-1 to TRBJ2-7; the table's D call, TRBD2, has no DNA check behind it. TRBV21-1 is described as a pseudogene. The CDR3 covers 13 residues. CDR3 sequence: CASRRAVFYEQYF. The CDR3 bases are TGTGCCAGCAGGCGGGCAGTCTTCTACGAGCAGTACTTC.

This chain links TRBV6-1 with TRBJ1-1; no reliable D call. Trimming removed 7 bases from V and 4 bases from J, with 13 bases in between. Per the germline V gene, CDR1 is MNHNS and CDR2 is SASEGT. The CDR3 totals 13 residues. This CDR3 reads CASTPGTATEAFF. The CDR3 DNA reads TGTGCCAGCACTCCTGGTACTGCCACTGAAGCTTTCTTT.

CDR3 bases: TGTGCCAGCAGACTAGAGGTGGGGAACACTGAAGCTTTCTTT. Protein: CASRLEVGNTEAFF. V and J are TRBV2 and TRBJ1-1; D call uncertain. The V end lost 6 bases, the J end lost 1 base, and 12 bases lay between the germline ends. The CDR3 has 14 amino acids. Germline CDR1 reads SNHLY; CDR2 reads FYNNEI.

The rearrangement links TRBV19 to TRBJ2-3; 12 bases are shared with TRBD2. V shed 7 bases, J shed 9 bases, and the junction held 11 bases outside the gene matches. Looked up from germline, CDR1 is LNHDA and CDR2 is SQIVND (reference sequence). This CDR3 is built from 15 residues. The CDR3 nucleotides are TGTGCCAGTACGACTAGCGGGGGCCATGAAGGGACGCAGTATTTT. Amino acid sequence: CASTTSGGHEGTQYF.

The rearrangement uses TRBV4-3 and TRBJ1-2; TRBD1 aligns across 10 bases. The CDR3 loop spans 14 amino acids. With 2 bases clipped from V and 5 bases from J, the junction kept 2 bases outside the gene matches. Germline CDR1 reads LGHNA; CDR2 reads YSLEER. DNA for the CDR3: TGCGCCAGCAGCCAAAGGACAGGGGGGTATGGCTACACCTTC. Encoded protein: CASSQRTGGYGYTF.

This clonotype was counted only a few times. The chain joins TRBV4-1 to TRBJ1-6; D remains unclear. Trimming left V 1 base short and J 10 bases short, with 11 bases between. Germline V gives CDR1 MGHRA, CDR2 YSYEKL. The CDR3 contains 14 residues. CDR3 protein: CASSQVGLGSPLHF. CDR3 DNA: TGCGCCAGCAGCCAAGTAGGGTTGGGATCACCCCTCCACTTT.